This is a list of T cell receptor beta chains from one sample in a study of T cell repertoires in cytomegalovirus infection. TCRdb re-called the reads through MiXCR, storing one row per CDR3 protein. Here the sample spans roughly 990,000 distinct CDR3 sequences, around 29% being singletons. What these receptors recognize is not known. Sequencing was performed on cultured CD8+ T cells from PBMCs, taken from culture after CMV antigen stimulation. Source of these receptors: a human donor in good health (CMV status not recorded). Some clones in this sample may be carry-over from other donors' samples. CDR3s include the opening cysteine and the closing phenylalanine or tryptophan. D genes are given only for firm matches. A clone size is listed for some rows: how often the clone was seen (once, few, many), or a class if it is expanded.

>TRBV27|TRBJ2-5|NA|TRBD1
TGTGCCAGCAGTCCAAGACAGGGGACGGAGACCCAGTACTTC
CASSPRQGTETQYF
>TRBV12-3/TRBV12-4|TRBJ2-1|NA|NA
TGTGCCAGCAGCCATTCGGGACCCCCAGGGGAGCAGTTCTTC
CASSHSGPPGEQFF
>TRBV5-1|TRBJ2-7|NA|TRBD1
TGCGCCAGCAGCTTGGAGGGACAGACATCCCTGAGCTCCTACGAGCAGTACTTC
CASSLEGQTSLSSYEQYF
>TRBV15|TRBJ2-5|NA|TRBD1
TGTGCCACCAGCAGTGGACAGGGGGCGTATGAGACCCAGTACTTC
CATSSGQGAYETQYF
>TRBV24-1|TRBJ1-1|few|TRBD1
TGTGCCACCAGTGACCAGACCGGGACAGGGGTTAACACTGAAGCTTTCTTT
CATSDQTGTGVNTEAFF
>TRBV7-6|TRBJ2-1|NA|NA
TGTGCCAGCAGCTTCAATGTAGGGGGGGGGTTGTACAATGAGCAGTTCTTC
CASSFNVGGGLYNEQFF
>TRBV2|TRBJ2-5|NA|NA
TGTGCCAGCAGCATCGGACTGGGGGAGACCCAGTACTTC
CASSIGLGETQYF
>TRBV4-1|TRBJ1-2|few|NA
TGCGCCAGCAGCCAAGATTTCGGCAGCCTCTCGTTCTATGGCTACACCTTC
CASSQDFGSLSFYGYTF
>TRBV4-3|TRBJ1-1|few|NA
TGCGCCAGCAGCCAAGTTGGCAGGGGAGCGACTGAAGCTTTCTTT
CASSQVGRGATEAFF
>TRBV12-3/TRBV12-4|TRBJ1-5|NA|NA
TGTGCCAGCAGTCCCGAAGTAGAATGGGAAGGGTCCCAGCATTTT
CASSPEVEWEGSQHF
>TRBV11-2|TRBJ2-1|few|NA
TGTGCCAGCAGCTTAGACCCCAACAGGGATGAGCAGTTCTTC
CASSLDPNRDEQFF
>TRBV6-1|TRBJ1-2|few|TRBD1
TGTGCCAGCAGGGAGACAGGGGAGGCCTATGGCTACACCTTC
CASRETGEAYGYTF
>TRBV5-1|TRBJ2-2|few|NA
TGCGCCAGCAGCTTGATCGACACCGGGGAGCTGTTTTTT
CASSLIDTGELFF
>TRBV7-9|TRBJ1-2|NA|TRBD1
TGTGCCAGCAGCGATCGGGACAGAGTGAACTATGGCTACACCTTC
CASSDRDRVNYGYTF
>TRBV6-6|TRBJ1-2|few|NA
TGTGCCAGCGGGGGGCTCGTCGGACGGCGGGGGGACTATGGCTACACCTTC
CASGGLVGRRGDYGYTF
>TRBV4-1|TRBJ1-2|NA|NA
TGTGCCAGCAGCCAAGATCACCAGTTAAGAAATGCCTATGGCTACACCTTC
CASSQDHQLRNAYGYTF
>TRBV6-6|TRBJ1-5|NA|NA
TGTGCCAGCAGCAGCCCGGGGGGGTGGGCCAATCAGCCCCAGCATTTT
CASSSPGGWANQPQHF
>TRBV12-3/TRBV12-4|TRBJ1-2|few|NA
TGTGCCAGCAGCTCGTTGCAAAACTATGGCTACACCTTC
CASSSLQNYGYTF
>TRBV19|TRBJ1-2|few|NA
TGTGCCAGTAGAGTGGAGAACTATGGCTACACCTTC
CASRVENYGYTF
>TRBV27|TRBJ1-4|NA|NA
TGTGCCAGCAGTTTGGCGGGGCCGAACCCGGTGGAACTGTTTTTT
CASSLAGPNPVELFF
>TRBV7-2|TRBJ1-2|many|NA
TGTGCCAGCAGCTTAAGCGGCGGCTTAGATAGGAACTATGGCTACACCTTC
CASSLSGGLDRNYGYTF
>TRBV27|TRBJ2-5|NA|NA
TGTGCCAGCAGTTTATCGGAGGGAATCCAAGAGACCCAGTACTTC
CASSLSEGIQETQYF
>TRBV10-3|TRBJ2-1|NA|NA
TGTGCCATCAGTGATGGGGGGCGCGGGGAGCAGTTCTTC
CAISDGGRGEQFF
>TRBV24-1|TRBJ2-1|NA|TRBD2
TGTGCCACCAGTGATCCGGGACTAGCGTCTGAGCAGTTCTTC
CATSDPGLASEQFF
>TRBV11-2|TRBJ1-1|NA|TRBD1
TGTGTCAGCAGCCCCTACACCCCCAGGGGGATAGGCACTGAAGCTTTCTTT
CVSSPYTPRGIGTEAFF
>TRBV7-2|TRBJ2-3|many|NA
TGTGCCAGCAGCTTAGCAACGGGGGTTACAGATACGCAGTATTTT
CASSLATGVTDTQYF
>TRBV19|TRBJ2-2|NA|NA
TGTGCCAGTAGTATCCTCGAACAGGTGGACGGGGAGCTGTTTTTT
CASSILEQVDGELFF
>TRBV19|TRBJ1-6|few|NA
TGTGCCAGTACTCAGCGATGGACACGGTTATCCGGCTCCTATAATTCACCCCTCCACTTT
CASTQRWTRLSGSYNSPLHF
>TRBV6-6|TRBJ2-5|NA|TRBD1
TGTGCCAGCTCGGGACAGGGCTTGCCTTTTAACGGGGAGACCCAGTACTTC
CASSGQGLPFNGETQYF
>TRBV29-1|TRBJ2-2|NA|NA
TGCAGCGTTGAAGGGGCTGGGACACCTACCGGGGAGCTGTTTTTT
CSVEGAGTPTGELFF
>TRBV2|TRBJ1-1|NA|TRBD1
TGTGCCAGCAGGAGGACAACAGGGGTGAACACTGAAGCTTTCTTT
CASRRTTGVNTEAFF
>TRBV7-3|TRBJ2-1|NA|TRBD1
TGTGTCAGCAGCTTAGGGACAGGGACAGCGAGCAATGAGCAGTTCTTC
CVSSLGTGTASNEQFF
>TRBV24-1|TRBJ2-3|few|NA
TGTGCCACCAGTGATTACCAGGGACCTAGCACAGATACGCAGTATTTT
CATSDYQGPSTDTQYF
>TRBV2|TRBJ1-1|once|NA
TGTGTCAGCAGTGAGCCCAGGACCTCAATGGGGAACACTGAAGCTTTCTTT
CVSSEPRTSMGNTEAFF
>TRBV6-1|TRBJ2-1|NA|NA
TGTGCCAGCGACGAAGGCAATGAGCAGTTCTTC
CASDEGNEQFF
>TRBV3-1|TRBJ1-4|NA|NA
TGTGCCAGCAGCCGGGAGGCAGGGGAGAGTGAAAAACTGTTTTTT
CASSREAGESEKLFF
>TRBV27|TRBJ1-5|NA|NA
TGTGCCAGCAGTCCTCCTGTATCCGGGCCCTCGGGGCAGCCCCAGCATTTT
CASSPPVSGPSGQPQHF
>TRBV7-7|TRBJ2-1|NA|TRBD2
TGTGCTAGCACCACCGGGAGGGATGAGCAGTTCTTC
CASTTGRDEQFF
>TRBV12-3/TRBV12-4|TRBJ2-5|NA|NA
TGTGCCAGCTGTTCGGAGCAAGAGACCCAGTACTTC
CASCSEQETQYF
>TRBV6-5|TRBJ1-1|once|NA
TGTGCCAGCAGTTACTCCGTCTCGGACAGCACTGAAGCTTTCTTT
CASSYSVSDSTEAFF
>TRBV12-3/TRBV12-4|TRBJ2-3|few|NA
TGTGCCAGCAGTTTCACGGGGACCACAGATACGCAGTATTTT
CASSFTGTTDTQYF
>TRBV5-6|TRBJ1-4|NA|TRBD1
TGTGCCAGCGGTACCGGGACAGGAGATGAAAAACTGTTTTTT
CASGTGTGDEKLFF
>TRBV7-8|TRBJ1-2|few|TRBD1
TGTGCCAGCAGCTACCCCGGGACAGGGGAATTTGGCTACACCTTC
CASSYPGTGEFGYTF
>TRBV27|TRBJ2-1|NA|NA
TGTGCCAGCAGTACGACAGAGGATTCCTACAATGAGCAGTTCTTC
CASSTTEDSYNEQFF
>TRBV20-1|TRBJ1-1|NA|NA
TGCAGTGCTAGCTTGTATCTAGAAGCTTTCTTT
CSASLYLEAFF
>TRBV7-9|TRBJ1-4|few|NA
TGTGCCAGCAGCTCTATACAGGGACCCTATGAAAAACTGTTTTTT
CASSSIQGPYEKLFF
>TRBV7-2|TRBJ1-1|many|NA
TGTGCCAGCAGCTGGACCTGGCGGGCAGACTTGAACACTGAAGCTTTCTTT
CASSWTWRADLNTEAFF
>TRBV6-6|TRBJ2-4|few|NA
TGTGCCAGCCACGGGATGAAAAACATTCAGTACTTC
CASHGMKNIQYF
>TRBV7-9|TRBJ1-6|once|NA
TGTGCCAGCAGCTTAGCAGGGGAGCCCCTCCACTTT
CASSLAGEPLHF
>TRBV6-2/TRBV6-3|TRBJ2-1|few|NA
TGTGCCAGCAGTTACTCGTGGGAGGAGCAGTTCTTC
CASSYSWEEQFF
>TRBV6-5|TRBJ1-1|NA|NA
TGTGCCAGCAGTTACTCGCGATTGGGTACTGAAGCTTTCTTT
CASSYSRLGTEAFF
>TRBV7-9|TRBJ2-1|few|NA
TGTGCCAGCAGCTTGGCCACAACCTTGTCCCCCTACAATGAGCAGTTCTTC
CASSLATTLSPYNEQFF
>TRBV7-9|TRBJ1-2|NA|NA
TGTGCCAGCAGCCACAAGGCCGGGGGCTACGACTACACCTTC
CASSHKAGGYDYTF